The sequence of this T cell receptor (beta chain) was determined in a study of CD4 T cells in relation to SARS-CoV-2 and coronaviruses. Across the study: ViraFEST: roughly 10-day antigen culture of PBMCs, then TCR beta CDR3 sequencing. The negative reference was HIV-1 Nef peptide pool or peptide-free culture. Overall study results and limits: In about 65% of donors, memory CD4+ clonotypes crossrecognized SARS-CoV-2 and at least one common cold coronavirus spike.

Concerning this clone itself: Its antigen remains unknown.

Profiled with immunoSEQ multiplex PCR; TCRdb holds only in-frame clones, not every one. The table has about 20,000 clones, 55% to 75% seen once. Unexposed donor CD4+ T cells date from about 2011-2018, before the COVID-19 pandemic. After roughly 9 days of culture, CD4+ T cells were isolated. Testing used SARS-CoV-2 S/N and four cold-coronavirus spikes on unexposed-donor CD4+ T cells, cells permitting. CDR3 length equals 15 residues. V was pared by 0 bases and J by 4 bases, with 10 bases between. CDR1 is KGHSY, CDR2 FQNENV, per germline. The TCR comes from a human donor in good health. Sequenced input: CD4+ T cells from PBMCs, cultured in vitro. J is TRBJ1-5 and V is TRBV16; D not certain. The CDR3 DNA reads as TGTGCCAGCAGCCAATCCCGGACTGCAAATCAGCCCCAGCATTTT. It encodes CASSQSRTANQPQHF.